The sequence of this TCR beta chain was determined in a study of cytomegalovirus exposure and HLA in healthy donors. Healthy donors of bone marrow made up the group. Trimming shortened V by 3 bases and J by 3 bases, and 6 bases separated the two germline ends. Germline assignment: CDR1 KGHSH and CDR2 LQKENI. The CDR3 consists of 12 residues. Concerning this clone itself: No antigen is known for it. Other DNA sequences in this sample translate to the same CDR3.

Study observations and caveats: One cluster of highly shared sequence variants probably arose as a sequencing artifact.

13 Jbeta primers and 60 Vbeta primers were used for the PCR. The method was immunoSEQ multiplex PCR; TCRdb's version includes in-frame clones alone and lacks a portion of them. The sample includes about 80,000 clones, approximately 67% of them seen just once. V and J are TRBV18 and TRBJ2-7; no clear D. The receptor was isolated from a male donor in good health and CMV-seropositive. Material: PBMCs. The CDR3 loop reads CASSPGLYEQYF. In nucleotides, the CDR3 is TGTGCCAGCTCACCTGGCCTCTACGAGCAGTACTTC.